This passage covers 23 T cell receptor beta chains from one sample sequenced in a study of blood T cell repertoires in COVID-19. Assay: immunoSEQ multiplex PCR; the TCRdb copy retains only in-frame clones and omits some. The table shows roughly 330,000 clones, with roughly nine tenths occurring only once. Sequencing input: peripheral blood. These TCRs come from a man aged 18 to 30 who had recovered from COVID-19.

The chain joins TRBV29-1 to TRBJ2-1; maybe TRBD2 (6 bases). V dropped 0 bases and J dropped 0 bases, with 9 bases sitting between them. This CDR3 spans 15 amino acids. The germline V gene encodes CDR1 SQVTM and CDR2 ANQGSEA. The DNA for the CDR3 is TGCAGCGTTGAAGAGGAGGGGAACTCCTACAATGAGCAGTTCTTC. This codes for CSVEEEGNSYNEQFF.

The V and J genes are TRBV5-6 and TRBJ2-7, with TRBD1 matching over 7 bases. The CDR3 has 17 amino acids. The germline gives CDR1 SGHDT, CDR2 YYEEEE. The V gene end was trimmed by 5 bases and the J gene end by 0 bases; junction bases not matched to a gene: 14. The CDR3 sequence: CASSSALTGEDSYEQYF. The CDR3 coding sequence is TGTGCCAGCAGTTCGGCCTTAACAGGGGAAGACTCCTACGAGCAGTACTTC. Based on the CDR3 plus reference TRBV5-6 and TRBJ2-7, the full variable domain is DAGVTQSPTHLIKTRGQQVTLRCSPKSGHDTVSWYQQALGQGPQFIFQYYEEEERQRGNFPDRFSGHQFPNYSSELNVNALLLGDSALYLCASSSALTGEDSYEQYFGPGTRLTVT.

The genes are TRBV6-2 or TRBV6-3 and TRBJ2-7, with 11 bases aligning to TRBD2. Trimming removed 0 bases from V and 1 base from J; junction bases left unmatched: 11. Germline-derived CDR1 and CDR2 are MNHEY and SVGEGT. This CDR3 has 19 residues. The chain's CDR3 is CASSYSTSSGGAFSYEQYF. The CDR3 DNA sequence: TGTGCCAGCAGTTACTCGACGAGTAGCGGGGGGGCCTTTTCCTACGAGCAGTACTTC.

The V and J genes are TRBV7-3 and TRBJ2-1, with 11 bases identical to TRBD2. V shed 5 bases, J shed 4 bases, and the junction held 4 bases outside the gene matches. Per the germline V gene, CDR1 is SGHTA and CDR2 is FQGTGA. This CDR3 comprises 15 residues. The CDR3 DNA reads TGTGCCAGCAGCATAGGGACTAGCGGTTACAATGAGCAGTTCTTC. It specifies CASSIGTSGYNEQFF.

This chain joins TRBV6-5 and TRBJ2-1; maybe TRBD2 (6 bases). The CDR3 runs to 14 residues. Trimming pared 5 bases from V and 2 bases from J, leaving 10 bases between. Germline CDR1 and CDR2: MNHEY and SVGAGI. CDR3 coding DNA: TGTGCCAGCAGTCGGGACTCAGCCTACAATGAGCAGTTCTTC. Translated: CASSRDSAYNEQFF.

This sequence joins TRBV3-1 (or the pseudogene TRBV3-2) and TRBJ1-1, with a tentative D call TRBD1 (5 bases). Germline CDR1 is LGHDT and CDR2 is YNNKEL (reference sequence). The CDR3 has 13 residues. Trimming shortened V by 5 bases and J by 8 bases, and 15 bases separated the two germline ends. The DNA of the CDR3 is TGTGCCAGCAGCAAGGGACTATTGTTAGAAGCTTTCTTT. This gives the protein CASSKGLLLEAFF.

This clone was detected only once. The V call is TRBV15, the J call TRBJ1-1; a weak D match, TRBD1 (5 bases). The germline CDR1 and CDR2 sequences are LNHNV and YYDKDF (reference sequence). V lost 0 bases and J 9 bases, leaving 17 bases between the germline ends. CDR3 size: 15 residues. The CDR3 loop reads CATSRDGGFDAKAFF. CDR3 bases: TGTGCCACCAGCAGAGATGGGGGGTTTGACGCTAAAGCTTTCTTT.

V gene TRBV11-3 combines with J gene TRBJ2-3, with D maybe TRBD2 (5 bases). The germline V gene encodes CDR1 SGHNT and CDR2 YENEEA. This CDR3 is built from 16 residues. Deletions cut 6 bases from V and 2 bases from J, with 18 bases between. DNA of the CDR3: TGTGCCAGCAGTCCCGGACGGGGATCCTCCACAGATACGCAGTATTTT. Residues: CASSPGRGSSTDTQYF.

This chain links TRBV19 with TRBJ1-3, with D hard to call. This CDR3 region has 14 residues. Trimming took off 3 bases at V and 0 bases at J, with 6 bases between the two ends. Germline lookup yields CDR1 LNHDA and CDR2 SQIVND (reference sequence). The CDR3: CASSIGVSGNTIYF. Written as DNA, the CDR3 is TGTGCCAGTAGTATCGGGGTCTCTGGAAACACCATATATTTT. The full variable domain, its missing parts supplied by reference TRBV19 and TRBJ1-3, is DGGITQSPKYLFRKEGQNVTLSCEQNLNHDAMYWYRQDPGQGLRLIYYSQIVNDFQKGDIAEGYSVSREKKESFPLTVTSAQKNPTAFYLCASSIGVSGNTIYFGEGSWLTVV.

The CDR3 sequence: CASSLQGPYEQYF. The CDR3 DNA sequence: TGTGCCAGCAGCTTACAGGGTCCCTACGAGCAGTACTTC. The chain joins TRBV5-4 to TRBJ2-7; tentative D call: TRBD1 (6 bases). Per germline, CDR1 SGHNT and CDR2 YYREEE (reference sequence). With 2 bases removed from V and 2 bases from J, the gap between germline ends came to 8 bases. The CDR3 consists of 13 residues.

The J gene is TRBJ2-3, the V gene TRBV10-3, with 8 bases fitting TRBD2. The length of the CDR3 is 18 residues. Germline CDR1 ENHRY, CDR2 SYGVKD. The V gene end was trimmed by 3 bases and the J gene end by 3 bases; junction bases not matched to a gene: 14. CDR3 bases: TGTGCCATCAGTGATTGGTTTAGGGGACTAGAGGAAACAGATACGCAGTATTTT. Translated: CAISDWFRGLEETDTQYF.

DNA of the CDR3: TGTGCCAGCAGCCAAGTCGGCCAGGGCTATGGCTACACCTTC. As protein: CASSQVGQGYGYTF. This chain uses TRBV4-2 with TRBJ1-2; perhaps TRBD1 as D (5 bases). The CDR3 consists of 14 residues. Germline CDR1 is LGHNA and CDR2 is YNFKEQ. Trimming stripped 1 base from V and 4 bases from J, with 10 bases between.

This clone came up once. The chain has TRBV3-1 (or the pseudogene TRBV3-2) and TRBJ2-1, with D uncertain. The CDR3 has 11 residues. V gave up 4 bases and J gave up 12 bases, with 10 bases separating them. The germline V gene encodes CDR1 LGHDT and CDR2 YNNKEL (reference sequence). The CDR3: CASSLSMLQFF. The CDR3 DNA is TGTGCCAGCAGCCTTTCAATGTTGCAGTTCTTC.

This clone was counted once. For the CDR3, the DNA is TGTGCCAGCAGTTACTTTGGGCTCTCGGATACGCAGTATTTT. Translation: CASSYFGLSDTQYF. The chain carries TRBV6-5 and TRBJ2-3; no definite D call. The CDR3 contains 14 residues. Germline assignment: CDR1 MNHEY and CDR2 SVGAGI. Trimming took 1 base from V and 6 from J, leaving 11 bases between them.

To note about this clone: This sample includes further DNA sequences coding for the same CDR3. The chain has TRBV19 and TRBJ1-5, with D hard to call. The CDR3 totals 12 residues. Germline CDR1 is LNHDA and CDR2 is SQIVND (reference sequence). The ends were cut back, 1 base at V and 7 bases at J, with 5 bases in the middle. CDR3 coding DNA: TGTGCCAGTAGTATAGGAGGCCAGCCCCAGCATTTT. Translation: CASSIGGQPQHF.

Details on this clone: The same CDR3 is also encoded by other DNA sequences in this sample. This rearrangement joins TRBV5-4 to TRBJ2-7, with 10 bases fitting TRBD2. In germline, CDR1 is SGHNT, CDR2 YYREEE (reference sequence). The V and J ends lost 1 base and 2 bases, in that order; junction bases with no gene match: 3. The CDR3 has 15 amino acids. CDR3 in DNA: TGTGCCAGCAGCTTGTCGACTAGCGGGCCCTACGAGCAGTACTTC. This sequence encodes CASSLSTSGPYEQYF.

This chain links TRBV19 with TRBJ1-1; a possible D gene is TRBD1 (5 bases). The CDR3 loop spans 11 amino acids. With 6 bases removed from V and 11 bases from J, the gap between germline ends came to 13 bases. Germline V lookup: CDR1 LNHDA, CDR2 SQIVND (reference sequence). The CDR3 protein is CASSLDRWAFF. In nucleotides, the CDR3 is TGTGCCAGTAGCTTAGACAGATGGGCTTTCTTT.

This rearrangement joins TRBV11-3 to TRBJ2-7; perhaps TRBD2 as D (5 bases). Trimming took off 0 bases at V and 6 bases at J, with 9 bases between the two ends. The germline gives CDR1 SGHNT, CDR2 YENEEA. This CDR3 spans 13 amino acids. The chain's CDR3 is CASSLESGSEQYF. The CDR3 nucleotides are TGTGCCAGCAGCTTAGAATCGGGGAGCGAGCAGTACTTC.

This chain joins TRBV4-1 and TRBJ1-1; D is perhaps TRBD1 (6 bases). CDR1 is MGHRA and CDR2 is YSYEKL in the germline V gene. The CDR3 has 15 residues. Trimming took 0 bases from V and 6 from J, leaving 14 bases between them. Here the CDR3 reads CASSQDPTGHSEAFF. CDR3 coding DNA: TGCGCCAGCAGCCAAGATCCAACAGGGCATTCTGAAGCTTTCTTT.

This clone came up once. The chain joins TRBV19 to TRBJ1-2; perhaps TRBD1 as D (6 bases). CDR1 and CDR2 from the germline V gene are LNHDA and SQIVND (reference sequence). This CDR3 comprises 13 residues. The V end was cut by 9 bases, the J end by 4 bases, with 15 bases between. The chain's CDR3 is CASWTESFYGYTF. The CDR3 DNA sequence: TGTGCCAGCTGGACAGAATCCTTCTATGGCTACACCTTC.

This clone was counted a single time. The chain has TRBV19 and TRBJ2-3; 7 positions agree with TRBD2. V shed 7 bases and J 8 bases; nucleotides not matched to a gene: 15. CDR3 length: 15 residues. In germline, CDR1 is LNHDA, CDR2 SQIVND (reference sequence). This chain's CDR3 is CASTHGPPREGTQYF. CDR3 bases: TGTGCCAGTACCCACGGACCGCCAAGGGAGGGTACGCAGTATTTT.

This sequence joins TRBV27 and TRBJ1-5; D is ambiguous. Germline V lookup: CDR1 MNHEY, CDR2 SMNVEV (reference sequence). The CDR3 is made up of 12 amino acids. V lost 5 bases to trimming and J lost 7 bases, with 9 bases between them. CDR3 sequence: CASSEFGQPQHF. In DNA form, the CDR3 reads TGTGCCAGCAGTGAATTCGGGCAGCCCCAGCATTTT.

V and J are TRBV2 and TRBJ1-4; unclear D gene. The CDR3 is 15 residues long. The V gene lost 3 bases and the J gene lost 11 bases, with 19 bases spanning the gap. The germline V gene has CDR1 SNHLY and CDR2 FYNNEI. CDR3 DNA sequence: TGTGCCAGCAGTGAGTTGGTGGGGAGTTCCCCTAAACTGTTTTTT. This gives the protein CASSELVGSSPKLFF.